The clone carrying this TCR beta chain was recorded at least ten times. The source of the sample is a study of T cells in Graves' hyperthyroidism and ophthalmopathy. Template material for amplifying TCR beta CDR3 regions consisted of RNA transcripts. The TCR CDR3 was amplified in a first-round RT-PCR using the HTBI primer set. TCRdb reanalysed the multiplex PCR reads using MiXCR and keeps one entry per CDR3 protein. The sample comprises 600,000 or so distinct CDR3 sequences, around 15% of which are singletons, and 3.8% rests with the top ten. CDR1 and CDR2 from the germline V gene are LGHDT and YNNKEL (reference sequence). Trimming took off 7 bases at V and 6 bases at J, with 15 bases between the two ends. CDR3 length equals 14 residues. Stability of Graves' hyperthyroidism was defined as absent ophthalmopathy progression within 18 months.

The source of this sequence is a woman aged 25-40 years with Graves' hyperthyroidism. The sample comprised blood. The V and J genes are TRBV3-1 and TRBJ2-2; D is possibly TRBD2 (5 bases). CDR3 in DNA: TGTGCCAGCACCCCAGGACTTGGGGCCGGGGAGCTGTTTTTT. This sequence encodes CASTPGLGAGELFF. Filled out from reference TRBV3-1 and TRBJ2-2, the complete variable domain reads DTAVSQTPKYLVTQMGNDKSIKCEQNLGHDTMYWYKQDSKKFLKIMFSYNNKELIINETVPNRFSPKSPDKAHLNLHINSLELGDSAVYFCASTPGLGAGELFFGEGSRLTVL.